Each of the 17 T cell receptor beta chains below was sequenced from the same sample in a study of regulatory T cells in long-lasting Graves disease. Building the TCR beta libraries relied on iRepertoire HTBI primers, and CDR3 regions underwent Arm-PCR. TCRdb used MiXCR to reprocess the multiplex PCR reads, holding one entry per CDR3 protein. This sample has hundreds of thousands of distinct CDR3 sequences; about 21% occur once, and the top ten carry roughly an eighth. Time point defined: persistent/refractory GD, antithyroid drugs over 5 years with positive TRAb. Construction of the TCR library relied on RNA isolated from PBMCs. Sequenced here: peripheral blood mononuclear cells (PBMCs), sampled when the disease was refractory, from a patient treated with antithyroid drugs. These receptors were collected from a female donor with Graves disease.

This clonotype came up a few times. The rearrangement uses TRBV5-1 and TRBJ1-6; no clear D. Looked up from germline, CDR1 is SGHRS and CDR2 is YFSETQ. V was pared by 4 bases and J by 10 bases, with 9 bases between. The CDR3 spans 12 residues. The CDR3: CASSQEESPLHF. CDR3 nucleotide sequence: TGCGCCAGCAGCCAGGAGGAATCACCCCTCCACTTT.

This clonotype was counted between two and nine times. A much larger clone differs from this one at a single base, so this may be a read error. V usage is TRBV6-4 and J usage is TRBJ1-1, with 9 nucleotides matching TRBD1. Germline V gives CDR1 MRHNA, CDR2 SNTAGT. With 3 bases clipped from V and 0 bases from J, the junction kept 2 bases outside the gene matches. The CDR3 contains 15 residues. CDR3 residues: CASSERDRVNTEAFF. CDR3 sequence (DNA): TGTGCCAGCAGTGAACGGGACAGGGTGAACACTGAAGCTTTCTTT.

This clonotype has more than one count but fewer than ten. The chain has TRBV28 and TRBJ1-5; possibly TRBD1 for D (6 bases). CDR1 MDHEN and CDR2 SYDVKM come from the germline V gene. Trimming pared 11 bases from V and 4 bases from J, leaving 12 bases between. The CDR3 is made up of 12 amino acids. Here the CDR3 reads CAAGTRNQPQHF. CDR3 DNA: TGTGCCGCCGGGACACGTAATCAGCCCCAGCATTTT.

This clonotype has ten or more counts. The chain carries TRBV28 and TRBJ2-5; possibly TRBD1 for D (6 bases). Germline CDR1 is MDHEN and CDR2 is SYDVKM. The CDR3 is 16 amino acids. V was clipped by 5 bases and J by 4 bases, with 20 bases between them. The CDR3 loop reads CASSPTGYGFGETQYF. The CDR3 DNA is TGTGCCAGCAGTCCTACAGGGTATGGGTTCGGAGAGACCCAGTACTTC.

The V call is TRBV19, the J call TRBJ1-1; D not resolved. The germline CDR1 and CDR2 sequences are LNHDA and SQIVND (reference sequence). The CDR3 totals 14 residues. V was pared by 5 bases and J by 0 bases, with 10 bases between. This CDR3 reads CASSVGEMNTEAFF. In nucleotides, the CDR3 is TGTGCCAGTAGTGTCGGGGAGATGAACACTGAAGCTTTCTTT.

This clonotype was seen ten or more times. The rearrangement links TRBV7-9 to TRBJ2-7; D is possibly TRBD1 (6 bases). This CDR3 comprises 15 residues. Germline CDR1 is SEHNR and CDR2 is FQNEAQ (reference sequence). The ends were cut back, 4 bases at V and 1 base at J, with 14 bases in the middle. CDR3 sequence: CASSSDNRVSYEQYF. DNA of the CDR3: TGTGCCAGCAGCTCGGATAACAGGGTGTCCTACGAGCAGTACTTC.

This clonotype was counted only a few times. The chain recombines TRBV3-1 with TRBJ2-7; 10 nucleotides agree with TRBD2. The CDR3 totals 15 residues. The germline gives CDR1 LGHDT, CDR2 YNNKEL (reference sequence). J lost 4 bases, V lost 1 base, and 4 bases had no gene match. The CDR3: CASSQGAGGPYEQYF. The CDR3 coding sequence is TGTGCCAGCAGCCAAGGAGCGGGAGGGCCTTACGAGCAGTACTTC.

The rearrangement links TRBV5-4 to TRBJ1-1; D gene uncertain. The CDR3 is 15 residues long. Trimming removed 1 base from V and 0 bases from J, with 10 bases in between. Germline CDR1 SGHNT, CDR2 YYREEE (reference sequence). This chain's CDR3 is CASSLLAGLNTEAFF. The CDR3 DNA reads TGTGCCAGCAGCTTGCTGGCAGGATTGAACACTGAAGCTTTCTTT.

A note on this clonotype: Mismatch with germline at one junction end may stem from a read error. In DNA, the CDR3 is TGTGCCAGCACCGCGGGGACAGGGGTGAGTTTT. The encoded protein is CASTAGTGVSF. The chain links TRBV6-1 to TRBJ1-5; 10 nucleotides line up with TRBD1. CDR3 length equals 11 residues. Per germline, CDR1 MNHNS and CDR2 SASEGT.

The V call is TRBV28, the J call TRBJ1-4; weak D call: TRBD1 (5 bases). Germline CDR1 reads MDHEN; CDR2 reads SYDVKM. Trimming stripped 6 bases from V and 4 bases from J, with 18 bases between. This CDR3 contains 16 residues. The CDR3 coding sequence is TGTGCCAGCAGCCTCTCTAATTCGAGGGGTAATGAAAAACTGTTTTTT. Protein sequence: CASSLSNSRGNEKLFF.

At least ten counts were recorded for this clonotype. V gene TRBV2 combines with J gene TRBJ2-7; D perhaps matches TRBD1 (6 bases). Trimming removed 1 base from V and 3 bases from J, with 10 bases in between. Germline CDR1 and CDR2: SNHLY and FYNNEI. The CDR3 has 14 amino acids. The CDR3 DNA reads TGTGCCAGCAGTGAAGGGGGGACACTCTACGAGCAGTACTTC. It yields the protein CASSEGGTLYEQYF.

This clonotype was observed many times. V gene TRBV12-3 or TRBV12-4 combines with J gene TRBJ2-7; TRBD2 agrees at 7 bases. The J segment lost 1 base and the V segment lost 4 bases, leaving 4 bases of the junction unmatched. This CDR3 comprises 14 residues. The CDR3 DNA reads as TGTGCCAGCAGTTGGGCTAGCGGATCCTACGAGCAGTACTTC. As protein: CASSWASGSYEQYF.

This clonotype was counted a few times. This sequence joins TRBV5-1 and TRBJ1-6; D is perhaps TRBD1 (5 bases). The CDR3 is 13 residues long. With 5 bases removed from V and 7 bases from J, the gap between germline ends came to 10 bases. Per germline, CDR1 SGHRS and CDR2 YFSETQ. CDR3 nucleotide sequence: TGCGCCAGCAGTCGGGGCGAAAATTCACCCCTCCACTTT. This translates into CASSRGENSPLHF.

This clonotype has just a few counts. This chain joins TRBV5-1 and TRBJ2-7; D unresolved. This CDR3 region has 12 residues. Germline CDR1 reads SGHRS; CDR2 reads YFSETQ. The V gene lost 5 bases and the J gene lost 4 bases, with 10 bases spanning the gap. The DNA for the CDR3 is TGCGCCAGCAGATCCCAGGAGTACGAGCAGTACTTC. Protein product: CASRSQEYEQYF.

The V call is TRBV5-6, the J call TRBJ2-2, with TRBD1 matching 8 bases. The ends lost 1 base at V and 3 bases at J; junction bases unmatched: 2. CDR1 and CDR2 (germline): SGHDT, YYEEEE. The CDR3 has 15 amino acids. The CDR3 bases are TGTGCCAGCAGCTTGATGGGACAGGACACCGGGGAGCTGTTTTTT. Translated: CASSLMGQDTGELFF.

This clonotype was seen a handful of times. J is TRBJ2-1 and V is TRBV27; no clear D. CDR1 MNHEY and CDR2 SMNVEV come from the germline V gene (reference sequence). The CDR3 runs 15 residues. V dropped 0 bases and J dropped 8 bases, with 14 bases sitting between them. The DNA of the CDR3 is TGTGCCAGCAGTTTATCGGCTGGGATTGGCGATGAGCAGTTCTTC. Translating gives CASSLSAGIGDEQFF.

This clonotype was recorded many times. The chain combines TRBV12-3 or TRBV12-4 with TRBJ1-5; D gene uncertain. The CDR3 consists of 14 residues. Trimming took off 2 bases at V and 4 bases at J, with 9 bases between the two ends. This chain's CDR3 is CASSLRLLNQPQHF. The CDR3 DNA reads TGTGCCAGCAGTTTACGACTCCTAAATCAGCCCCAGCATTTT.